One T cell receptor (beta chain) is described in this entry. Its target is unknown. The data were obtained in a study of cytomegalovirus exposure and HLA in healthy donors. It was with 60 Vbeta and 13 Jbeta primers that the PCR ran. TCRdb's copy holds only in-frame clones and misses some; the assay was immunoSEQ multiplex PCR. The sample has over 75,000 clones, around nine tenths seen once. Points from the study as a whole: About 87% or about 30% of the time was how often most TCR beta V segments were productive, according to an earlier analysis. Across donors, sequencing depth was assumed by presence/absence analyses to be roughly uniform.

With 3 bases removed from V and 8 bases from J, the gap between germline ends came to 20 bases. This CDR3 is built from 15 residues. CDR1 and CDR2 (germline): SEHNR, FQNEAQ (reference sequence). The receptor was derived from a man aged 30 to 39 in good health and CMV-seropositive. Source material: PBMCs. The V and J genes are TRBV7-9 and TRBJ2-7; D possibly corresponds to TRBD2 (5 bases). The CDR3 DNA is TGTGCCAGCAGCTTGGGGAGCAGGACCGAAGTTAAGCAGTACTTC. This translates into CASSLGSRTEVKQYF.